The text below deals with one TCR beta chain. No antigen is known for it. With the Oncomine TCR Beta short-read assay, DNA from cultured CD4+ T cells was sequenced. From the PCR reads, TCRdb called clonotypes with MiXCR, one entry per CDR3 protein. The table has under 20,000 distinct CDR3 sequences, around 46% seen once; the top ten hold around 3%. These data come from a study of vaccination and CD4 T cells after COVID-19. The ends were cut back, 5 bases at V and 3 bases at J, with 11 bases in the middle. CDR3 length equals 13 residues. The germline CDR1 and CDR2 sequences are DFQATT and SNEGSKA (reference sequence). The treatment: roughly 10-day PBMC culture with coronavirus spike peptide pools or control peptides (ViraFEST assay).

The genes are TRBV20-1 and TRBJ2-1; D ambiguous. The sample here was CD4+ T cells from blood, cultured in vitro, taken after SARS-CoV-2 vaccination. The source of this sequence is a human donor who had recovered from COVID-19. The CDR3 protein is CSAANPDYNEQFF. Written as DNA, the CDR3 is TGCAGTGCTGCTAACCCGGACTACAATGAGCAGTTCTTC.